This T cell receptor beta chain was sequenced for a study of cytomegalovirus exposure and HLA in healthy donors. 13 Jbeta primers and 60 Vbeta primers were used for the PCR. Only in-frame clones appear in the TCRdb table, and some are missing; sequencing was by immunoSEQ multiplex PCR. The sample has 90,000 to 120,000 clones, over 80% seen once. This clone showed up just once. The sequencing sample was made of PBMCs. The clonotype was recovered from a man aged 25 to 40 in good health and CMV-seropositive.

The CDR3 protein is CASSYVGSGANVLTF. The DNA for the CDR3 is TGTGCCAGCAGTTACGTCGGTAGTGGGGCCAACGTCCTGACTTTC. The V gene is TRBV6-5, the J gene TRBJ2-6, with no clear D. CDR3 size: 15 residues. The V gene's germline CDR1 is MNHEY and CDR2 SVGAGI. V lost 2 bases to trimming and J lost 3 bases, with 8 bases between them.